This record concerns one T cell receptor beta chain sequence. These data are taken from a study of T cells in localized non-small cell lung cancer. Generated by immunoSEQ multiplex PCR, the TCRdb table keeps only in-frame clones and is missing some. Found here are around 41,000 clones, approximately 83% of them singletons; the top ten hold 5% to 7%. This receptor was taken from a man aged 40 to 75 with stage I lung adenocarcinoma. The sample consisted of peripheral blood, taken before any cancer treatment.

CDR3 sequence (DNA): TGCGCCAGCAGCCCTGGACGGGGAAACTATGGCTACACCTTC. This gives the protein CASSPGRGNYGYTF. J is TRBJ1-2 and V is TRBV4-3, with no clear D. Germline V gene data show CDR1 as LGHNA and CDR2 as YSLEER. The CDR3 totals 14 residues. The V end was cut by 4 bases, the J end by 2 bases, with 11 bases between.